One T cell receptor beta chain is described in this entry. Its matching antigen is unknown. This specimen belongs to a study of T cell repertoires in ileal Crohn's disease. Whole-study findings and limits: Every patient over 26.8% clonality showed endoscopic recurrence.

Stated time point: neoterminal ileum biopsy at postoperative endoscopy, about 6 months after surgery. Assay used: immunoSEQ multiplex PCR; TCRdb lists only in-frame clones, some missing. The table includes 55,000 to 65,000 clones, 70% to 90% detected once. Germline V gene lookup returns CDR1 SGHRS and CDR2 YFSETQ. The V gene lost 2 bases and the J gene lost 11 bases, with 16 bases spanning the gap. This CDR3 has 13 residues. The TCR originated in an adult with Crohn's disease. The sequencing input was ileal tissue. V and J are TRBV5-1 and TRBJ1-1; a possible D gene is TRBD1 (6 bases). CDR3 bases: TGCGCCAGCAGCTTAAAGACAGGTTGGGAGGCTTTCTTT. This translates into CASSLKTGWEAFF.